These 26 T cell receptor beta chains share one sample of origin, sequenced in a study of shared clonotypes between healthy human individuals. Naive CD8 populations comprised CD45RO-negative cells positively selected for CCR7, excluding terminally differentiated effector memory CD45RA+ cells. The method was immunoSEQ multiplex PCR; TCRdb's version includes in-frame clones alone and lacks a portion of them. The sample shows 1.5 million to 2.5 million clones, approximately 95% of them seen only once. What was sequenced was naive CD8+ T cells sorted from blood. Every receptor here comes from a man aged 18 to 30 in good health.

This chain links TRBV7-3 with TRBJ2-7, with a weak D call TRBD2 (5 bases). The germline V and J ends were trimmed by 5 bases and 5 bases, with 13 bases remaining between them. Germline assignment: CDR1 SGHTA and CDR2 FQGTGA. This CDR3 has 13 amino acids. Here the CDR3 DNA reads TGTGCCAGCAGCGCGGGTACGGAGCACGAGCAGTACTTC. Translated, it gives CASSAGTEHEQYF.

Note on this clone: Other nucleotide sequences from this sample produce the same CDR3. This sequence joins TRBV27 and TRBJ1-2; 7 nucleotides agree with TRBD1. The V and J ends lost 3 bases and 3 bases, in that order; junction bases with no gene match: 1. Germline lookup yields CDR1 MNHEY and CDR2 SMNVEV (reference sequence). The CDR3 sequence is 13 residues long. CDR3 in amino acids: CASSFTGDYGYTF. The DNA of the CDR3 is TGTGCCAGCAGTTTTACAGGGGACTATGGCTACACCTTC.

The gene calls are TRBV6-5 and TRBJ2-1; TRBD1 is a possible D gene (6 bases). CDR1 and CDR2 from the germline V gene are MNHEY and SVGAGI. There are 13 residues in the CDR3. Trimming took off 2 bases at V and 6 bases at J, with 8 bases between the two ends. The CDR3 sequence is CASSYAGVNEQFF. As DNA, the CDR3 is TGTGCCAGCAGTTACGCAGGGGTCAATGAGCAGTTCTTC.

CDR3 coding DNA: TGTGCCAGCAGTTGGGGGGGGGCATACAATGAGCAGTTCTTC. Protein sequence: CASSWGGAYNEQFF. The chain joins TRBV27 to TRBJ2-1; a possible D gene is TRBD2 (7 bases). CDR1 and CDR2 from the germline V gene are MNHEY and SMNVEV (reference sequence). CDR3 length: 14 amino acids. The ends were cut back, 4 bases at V and 4 bases at J, with 11 bases in the middle.

This clone was observed once. This chain joins TRBV29-1 and TRBJ2-1, with TRBD2 identical over 10 bases. V lost 5 bases and J lost 9; bases outside the gene matches: 7. The CDR3 is 13 residues long. Germline assignment: CDR1 SQVTM and CDR2 ANQGSEA. CDR3 amino acids: CSVSGGAGVEQFF. Written as DNA, the CDR3 is TGCAGCGTTAGCGGGGGGGCCGGTGTTGAGCAGTTCTTC.

The chain links TRBV11-2 to TRBJ1-6; TRBD1 might be the D (6 bases). Trimming took off 5 bases at V and 11 bases at J, with 19 bases between the two ends. The length of the CDR3 is 15 residues. CDR1 and CDR2 (germline): SGHAT, FQNNGV. The CDR3 nucleotides are TGTGCCAGCAGCCCGACAACCGGAGGGGACACACCCCTCCACTTT. Protein product: CASSPTTGGDTPLHF.

The chain is built from TRBV4-3 and TRBJ2-3; TRBD1 might be the D (5 bases). The germline V and J ends were trimmed by 4 bases and 2 bases, with 10 bases remaining between them. In germline, CDR1 is LGHNA, CDR2 YSLEER. The CDR3 covers 14 residues. The CDR3: CASSPSRATDTQYF. The CDR3 DNA reads TGCGCCAGCAGCCCCTCCAGGGCCACAGATACGCAGTATTTT.

The V gene is TRBV27, the J gene TRBJ2-1; D not certain. V shed 4 bases and J shed 3 bases, with 10 bases lying between them. Germline V gene sequence: CDR1 MNHEY, CDR2 SMNVEV (reference sequence). The CDR3 covers 14 residues. The CDR3 nucleotides read TGTGCCAGCAGTTCCTATACACTCTACAATGAGCAGTTCTTC. Its protein is CASSSYTLYNEQFF.

V gene TRBV27 combines with J gene TRBJ1-6, with a possible D match to TRBD1 (5 bases). The CDR3 length is 15 residues. V gave up 4 bases and J gave up 2 bases, with 9 bases separating them. CDR1 and CDR2 (germline): MNHEY, SMNVEV (reference sequence). CDR3 nucleotide sequence: TGTGCCAGCAGTTCGGACATGACCTATAATTCACCCCTCCACTTT. This sequence encodes CASSSDMTYNSPLHF.

Note on this clone: In the same sample, other DNA sequences code for this CDR3. The gene calls are TRBV27 and TRBJ1-1; no reliable D call. Germline values: CDR1 MNHEY, CDR2 SMNVEV (reference sequence). The CDR3 is 13 residues long. The V and J ends lost 4 bases and 1 base respectively, with 7 bases between them. CDR3 nucleotide sequence: TGTGCCAGCAGTTCTGGGCCGAACACTGAAGCTTTCTTT. This translates into CASSSGPNTEAFF.

The chain has TRBV25-1 and TRBJ1-1; D remains unclear. Trimming took 4 bases from V and 3 from J, leaving 9 bases between them. The germline gives CDR1 MGHDK, CDR2 SYGVNS. The CDR3 has 13 residues. This CDR3 reads CASSAGGDTEAFF. The CDR3 DNA follows: TGTGCCAGCAGTGCGGGCGGGGACACTGAAGCTTTCTTT.

This clone is a singleton in its sample. This chain connects TRBV6-6 to TRBJ2-5; D is undetermined. The ends were cut back, 10 bases at V and 5 bases at J, with 8 bases in the middle. Germline values: CDR1 MNHNY, CDR2 SVGAGI (reference sequence). CDR3 length equals 10 residues. The CDR3 DNA reads TGTGCCACCATGTCCGAGACCCAGTACTTC. Its protein is CATMSETQYF.

As to this clone: In the same sample, other DNA sequences code for this CDR3. The chain recombines TRBV27 with TRBJ2-7; D is tentatively TRBD1 or TRBD2 (5 bases each). This CDR3 contains 14 residues. The germline gives CDR1 MNHEY, CDR2 SMNVEV (reference sequence). V lost 2 bases to trimming and J lost 1 base, with 9 bases between them. The CDR3: CASSLGDGSYEQYF. In nucleotides, the CDR3 is TGTGCCAGCAGTTTAGGGGACGGTTCCTACGAGCAGTACTTC.

This sequence joins TRBV30 and TRBJ2-1, with D perhaps given as TRBD1 or TRBD2 (5 bases each). The CDR3 is made up of 15 amino acids. The germline CDR1 and CDR2 sequences are GTSNPN and SVGIG (reference sequence). V dropped 5 bases and J dropped 0 bases, with 14 bases sitting between them. The CDR3, as DNA: TGTGCCTGGTCCGGGGCGGTAAGCTCCTACAATGAGCAGTTCTTC. Translated, it gives CAWSGAVSSYNEQFF.

The gene calls are TRBV4-1 and TRBJ2-1; no clear D. The germline CDR1 and CDR2 sequences are MGHRA and YSYEKL. Between the trimmed V and J ends, which lost 1 base and 8 bases, there was a span of 9 bases. The length of the CDR3 is 13 residues. CDR3 protein: CASSQVSEYEQFF. The CDR3 region has the DNA TGCGCCAGCAGCCAAGTTTCAGAATATGAGCAGTTCTTC.

Note on this clone: The same CDR3 can be traced to other DNA sequences in this sample. CDR3 bases: TGTGCCAGCAGCTTAGACGGGCGACCCTACGAGCAGTACTTC. The encoded protein is CASSLDGRPYEQYF. The chain combines TRBV7-9 with TRBJ2-7, with D hard to call. The CDR3 contains 14 residues. V was pared by 1 base and J by 2 bases, with 9 bases between. The germline gives CDR1 SEHNR, CDR2 FQNEAQ (reference sequence).

This chain uses TRBV2 with TRBJ2-1, with 8 bases that match TRBD1. The CDR3 contains 16 residues. Germline lookup yields CDR1 SNHLY and CDR2 FYNNEI. The V gene end was trimmed by 6 bases and the J gene end by 7 bases; junction bases not matched to a gene: 14. This CDR3 reads CASRTPRTGFLNEQFF. The CDR3 nucleotides are TGTGCCAGCAGGACCCCCCGGACAGGGTTCTTAAATGAGCAGTTCTTC.

As regards this clone: The sample carries other DNA sequences with the same CDR3. This chain connects TRBV4-1 to TRBJ1-1, with 7 bases aligning to TRBD1. CDR3 length equals 13 residues. V lost 4 bases and J lost 8; bases outside the gene matches: 7. The germline gives CDR1 MGHRA, CDR2 YSYEKL. CDR3 in DNA: TGCGCCAGCAGCCGGCAGGGGGGGACAGAAGCTTTCTTT. Its translation: CASSRQGGTEAFF.

CDR3 bases: TGTGCCAGCAGTGGGGAGGGGATCACTAATGAAAAACTGTTTTTT. Amino acid sequence: CASSGEGITNEKLFF. V gene TRBV2 combines with J gene TRBJ1-4; the D gene is possibly TRBD1 (5 bases). V shed 4 bases and J shed 2 bases, with 11 bases lying between them. This CDR3 is built from 15 residues. The germline gives CDR1 SNHLY, CDR2 FYNNEI.

The chain uses TRBV4-1 and TRBJ2-1, with 13 bases aligning to TRBD2. Germline V lookup: CDR1 MGHRA, CDR2 YSYEKL. The CDR3 runs to 15 residues. J lost 9 bases, V lost 1 base, and 3 bases had no gene match. The CDR3 region has the DNA TGCGCCAGCAGCCAAGCACTAGCGGGGGGGACTGAGCAGTTCTTC. Amino acid sequence: CASSQALAGGTEQFF.

The chain links TRBV28 to TRBJ1-6, with 10 bases fitting TRBD1. This CDR3 contains 15 residues. Germline V gene sequence: CDR1 MDHEN, CDR2 SYDVKM. J gave up 13 bases and V 4 bases, and 10 bases lay outside the gene matches. For the CDR3, the DNA is TGTGCCAGCAGTTCTCGGGGGACAGGGGATGAGCCCCTCCACTTT. Amino acids: CASSSRGTGDEPLHF.

This chain's CDR3 is CASSYWTDYEQYF. The CDR3 DNA sequence: TGTGCCAGCAGTTACTGGACAGATTACGAGCAGTACTTC. The rearrangement uses TRBV6-5 and TRBJ2-7; TRBD1 is a possible D gene (6 bases). V was pared by 1 base and J by 4 bases, with 8 bases between. Germline assignment: CDR1 MNHEY and CDR2 SVGAGI. CDR3 length: 13 amino acids.

This clone has only one observation. The chain links TRBV4-1 to TRBJ1-1, with D perhaps matching TRBD1 (5 bases). Germline V gene sequence: CDR1 MGHRA, CDR2 YSYEKL. The germline V and J ends were trimmed by 0 bases and 3 bases, with 11 bases remaining between them. The CDR3 consists of 15 residues. CDR3 in amino acids: CASSQDGRGHTEAFF. In DNA form, the CDR3 reads TGCGCCAGCAGCCAAGATGGTCGGGGACACACTGAAGCTTTCTTT.

The chain carries TRBV27 and TRBJ1-1, with TRBD1 as a possible D gene (5 bases). Germline loops: CDR1 MNHEY, CDR2 SMNVEV (reference sequence). The CDR3 is 15 amino acids. V was cut by 1 base and J by 4 bases, with 13 bases left in between. The chain's CDR3 is CASSLWQVGGTEAFF. Here the CDR3 DNA reads TGTGCCAGCAGTTTATGGCAGGTCGGGGGCACTGAAGCTTTCTTT.

This clone was seen a single time. This sequence joins TRBV7-2 and TRBJ2-7; TRBD2 matches 14 bases. CDR3 length equals 17 residues. The germline gives CDR1 SGHTA, CDR2 FQGNSA. V lost 5 bases and J lost 2; bases outside the gene matches: 8. CDR3 loop: CASSVGGTSGSAYEQYF. The CDR3 bases are TGTGCCAGCAGCGTAGGGGGGACTAGCGGGAGTGCCTACGAGCAGTACTTC.

This chain joins TRBV4-1 and TRBJ1-3; D not certain. Germline values: CDR1 MGHRA, CDR2 YSYEKL. Deletions cut 0 bases from V and 2 bases from J, with 8 bases between. This CDR3 has 15 residues. The CDR3 bases are TGCGCCAGCAGCCAAGATAGTAGGGCTGGAAACACCATATATTTT. This codes for CASSQDSRAGNTIYF.